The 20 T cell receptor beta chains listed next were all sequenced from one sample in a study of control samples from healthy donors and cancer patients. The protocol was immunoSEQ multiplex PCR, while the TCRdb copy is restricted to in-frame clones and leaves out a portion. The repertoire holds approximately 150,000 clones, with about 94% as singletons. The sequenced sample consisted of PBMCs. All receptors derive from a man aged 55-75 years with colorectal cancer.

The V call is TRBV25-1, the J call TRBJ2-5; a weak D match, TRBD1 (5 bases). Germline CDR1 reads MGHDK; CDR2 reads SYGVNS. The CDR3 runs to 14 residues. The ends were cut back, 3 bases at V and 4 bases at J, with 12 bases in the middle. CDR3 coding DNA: TGTGCCAGCAGTGACGCGAATGGGGCAGAGACCCAGTACTTC. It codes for CASSDANGAETQYF.

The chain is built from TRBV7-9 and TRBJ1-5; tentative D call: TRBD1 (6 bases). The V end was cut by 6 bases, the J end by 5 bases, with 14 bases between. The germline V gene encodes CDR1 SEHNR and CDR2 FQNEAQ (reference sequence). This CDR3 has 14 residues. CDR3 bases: TGTGCCAGCAGTCAAACAGGGACGTATCAGCCCCAGCATTTT. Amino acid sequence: CASSQTGTYQPQHF.

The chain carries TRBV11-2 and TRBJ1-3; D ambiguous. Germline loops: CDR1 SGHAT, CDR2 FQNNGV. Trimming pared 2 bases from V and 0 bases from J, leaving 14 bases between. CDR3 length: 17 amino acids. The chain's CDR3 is CASSLMYRSISGNTIYF. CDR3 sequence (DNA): TGTGCCAGCAGCTTAATGTACAGATCAATCTCTGGAAACACCATATATTTT.

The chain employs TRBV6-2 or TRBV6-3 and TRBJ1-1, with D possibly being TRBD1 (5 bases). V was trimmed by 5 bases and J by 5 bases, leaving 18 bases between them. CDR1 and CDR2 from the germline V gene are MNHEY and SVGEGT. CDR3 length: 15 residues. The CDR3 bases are TGTGCCAGCAGTATATTAAAGGGCGGGGGTACTGAAGCTTTCTTT. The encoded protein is CASSILKGGGTEAFF.

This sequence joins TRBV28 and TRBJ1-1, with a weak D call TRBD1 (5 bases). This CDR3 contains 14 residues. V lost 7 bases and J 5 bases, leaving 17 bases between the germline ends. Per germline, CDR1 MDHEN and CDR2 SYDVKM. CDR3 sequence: CASTHGGKETEAFF. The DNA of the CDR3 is TGTGCCAGCACCCATGGGGGGAAGGAGACTGAAGCTTTCTTT.

The CDR3, as DNA: TGTGCCAGCCTCCGCCAGGGTAGCACAGATACGCAGTATTTT. This sequence encodes CASLRQGSTDTQYF. This chain connects TRBV27 to TRBJ2-3; a weak D match, TRBD1 (5 bases). V was cut by 8 bases and J by 0 bases, with 12 bases left in between. Germline V gene lookup returns CDR1 MNHEY and CDR2 SMNVEV (reference sequence). CDR3 length equals 14 residues.

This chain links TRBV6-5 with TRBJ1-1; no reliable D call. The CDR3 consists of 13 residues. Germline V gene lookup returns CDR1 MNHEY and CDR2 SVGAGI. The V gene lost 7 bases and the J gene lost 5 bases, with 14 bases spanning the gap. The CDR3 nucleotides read TGTGCCAGCATTCCCCATGGCGGAACTGAAGCTTTCTTT. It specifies CASIPHGGTEAFF.

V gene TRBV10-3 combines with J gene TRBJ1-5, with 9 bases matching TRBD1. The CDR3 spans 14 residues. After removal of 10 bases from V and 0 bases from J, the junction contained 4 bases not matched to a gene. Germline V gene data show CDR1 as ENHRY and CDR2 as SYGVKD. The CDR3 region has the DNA TGTGCCACTCGGGACAGGGATAGCAATCAGCCCCAGCATTTT. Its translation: CATRDRDSNQPQHF.

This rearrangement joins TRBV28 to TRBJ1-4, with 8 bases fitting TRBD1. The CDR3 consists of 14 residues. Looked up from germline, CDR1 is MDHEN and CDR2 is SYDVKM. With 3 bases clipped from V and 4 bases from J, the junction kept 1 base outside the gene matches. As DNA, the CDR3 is TGTGCCAGCAGTTTGGACAGGGTTAATGAAAAACTGTTTTTT. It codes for CASSLDRVNEKLFF. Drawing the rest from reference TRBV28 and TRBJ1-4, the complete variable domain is DVKVTQSSRYLVKRTGEKVFLECVQDMDHENMFWYRQDPGLGLRLIYFSYDVKMKEKGDIPEGYSVSREKKERFSLILESASTNQTSMYLCASSLDRVNEKLFFGSGTQLSVL.

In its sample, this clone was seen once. In nucleotides, the CDR3 is TGTGCCAGCTCATTGTACCAAGAGACCCAGTACTTC. This gives the protein CASSLYQETQYF. The chain joins TRBV18 to TRBJ2-5; no clear D. Trimming took 5 bases from V and 0 from J, leaving 4 bases between them. Germline loops: CDR1 KGHSH, CDR2 LQKENI. This CDR3 spans 12 amino acids. The complete variable domain, with remaining parts taken from reference TRBV18 and TRBJ2-5, reads NAGVMQNPRHLVRRRGQEARLRCSPMKGHSHVYWYRQLPEEGLKFMVYLQKENIIDESGMPKERFSAEFPKEGPSILRIQQVVRGDSAAYFCASSLYQETQYFGPGTRLLVL.

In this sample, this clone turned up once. CDR3 sequence: CASSYSTSPGANVLTF. CDR3 nucleotide sequence: TGTGCCAGCAGTTACTCGACTAGCCCTGGGGCCAACGTCCTGACTTTC. V usage is TRBV6-6 and J usage is TRBJ2-6; 7 positions match TRBD2. V lost 0 bases, J lost 2 bases, and 1 base stayed unmatched. Germline CDR1 and CDR2: MNHNY and SVGAGI (reference sequence). This CDR3 is built from 16 residues.

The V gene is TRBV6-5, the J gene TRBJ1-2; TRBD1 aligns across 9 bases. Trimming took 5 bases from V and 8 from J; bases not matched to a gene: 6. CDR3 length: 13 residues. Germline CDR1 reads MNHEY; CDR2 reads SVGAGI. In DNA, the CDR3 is TGTGCCAGCAGTCGGGGAACAGGGGGCGGCTACACCTTC. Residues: CASSRGTGGGYTF.

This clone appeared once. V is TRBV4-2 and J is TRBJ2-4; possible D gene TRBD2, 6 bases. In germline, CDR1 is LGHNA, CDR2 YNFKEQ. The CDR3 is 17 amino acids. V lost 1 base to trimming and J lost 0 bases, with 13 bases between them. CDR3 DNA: TGTGCCAGCAGCCAAGGTACGACTAGACTAGCCAAAAACATTCAGTACTTC. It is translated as CASSQGTTRLAKNIQYF.

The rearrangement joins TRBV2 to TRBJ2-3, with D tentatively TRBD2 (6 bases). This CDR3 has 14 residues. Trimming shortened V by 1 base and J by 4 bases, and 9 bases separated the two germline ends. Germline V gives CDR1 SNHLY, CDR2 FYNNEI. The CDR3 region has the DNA TGTGCCAGCAGTGAAGGGAGGGGTTCAGATACGCAGTATTTT. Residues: CASSEGRGSDTQYF. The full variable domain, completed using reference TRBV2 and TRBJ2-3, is EPEVTQTPSHQVTQMGQEVILRCVPISNHLYFYWYRQILGQKVEFLVSFYNNEISEKSEIFDDQFSVERPDGSNFTLKIRSTKLEDSAMYFCASSEGRGSDTQYFGPGTRLTVL.

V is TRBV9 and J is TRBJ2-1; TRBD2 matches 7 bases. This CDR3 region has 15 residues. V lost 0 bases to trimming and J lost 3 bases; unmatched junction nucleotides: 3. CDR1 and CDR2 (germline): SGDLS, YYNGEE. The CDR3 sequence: CASSVDASGYNEQFF. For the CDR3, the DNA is TGTGCCAGCAGCGTAGATGCTAGCGGCTACAATGAGCAGTTCTTC. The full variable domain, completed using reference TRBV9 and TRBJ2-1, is DSGVTQTPKHLITATGQRVTLRCSPRSGDLSVYWYQQSLDQGLQFLIQYYNGEERAKGNILERFSAQQFPDLHSELNLSSLELGDSALYFCASSVDASGYNEQFFGPGTRLTVL.

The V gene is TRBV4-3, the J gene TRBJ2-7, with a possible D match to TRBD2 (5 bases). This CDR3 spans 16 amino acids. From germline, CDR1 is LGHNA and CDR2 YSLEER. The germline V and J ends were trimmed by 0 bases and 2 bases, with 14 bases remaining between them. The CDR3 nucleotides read TGCGCCAGCAGCCAAGATCGGAACGTCGGGACCTACGAGCAGTACTTC. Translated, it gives CASSQDRNVGTYEQYF.

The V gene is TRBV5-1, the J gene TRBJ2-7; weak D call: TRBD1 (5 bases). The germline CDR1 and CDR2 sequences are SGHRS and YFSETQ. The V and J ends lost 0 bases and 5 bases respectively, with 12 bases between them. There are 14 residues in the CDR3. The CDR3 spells CASSLVTGNDEQYF. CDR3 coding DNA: TGCGCCAGCAGCTTGGTTACAGGTAATGACGAGCAGTACTTC.

CDR3 DNA sequence: TGTGCCAGTACCTTATCCCAGGGGGGGAACACTGAAGCTTTCTTT. Translation gives CASTLSQGGNTEAFF. The rearrangement joins TRBV19 to TRBJ1-1; 7 positions agree with TRBD1. This CDR3 contains 15 residues. In germline, CDR1 is LNHDA, CDR2 SQIVND (reference sequence). The V and J ends lost 7 bases and 1 base, in that order; junction bases with no gene match: 9.

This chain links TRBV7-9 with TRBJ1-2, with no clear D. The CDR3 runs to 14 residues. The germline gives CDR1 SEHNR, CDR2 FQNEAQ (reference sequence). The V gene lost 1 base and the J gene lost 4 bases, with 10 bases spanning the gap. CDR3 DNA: TGTGCCAGCAGCTTAGATACCTTTTTCTATGGCTACACCTTC. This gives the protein CASSLDTFFYGYTF.

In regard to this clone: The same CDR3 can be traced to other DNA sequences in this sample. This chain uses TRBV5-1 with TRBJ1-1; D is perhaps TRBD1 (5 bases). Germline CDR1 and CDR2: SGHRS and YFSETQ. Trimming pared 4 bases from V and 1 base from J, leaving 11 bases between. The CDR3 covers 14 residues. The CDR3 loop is CASSLQDKNTEAFF. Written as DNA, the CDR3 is TGCGCCAGCAGCCTACAGGATAAGAACACTGAAGCTTTCTTT.